This entry lists 21 T cell receptor beta chains sequenced from one sample in a study of T cells after yellow fever vaccination. TCRdb re-analysed the 5' RACE reads in MiXCR, keeping a single row per CDR3 protein. The data show a few hundred thousand distinct CDR3 sequences, with 15% to 20% seen just once and over 15% held by the top ten. The sequencing here drew on PBMCs, taken before the yellow fever booster vaccination. Receptors originate from a man younger than 30 who received the YFV17D yellow fever vaccine.

The gene calls are TRBV9 and TRBJ1-5, with D tentatively TRBD1 (6 bases). The length of the CDR3 is 15 residues. Germline V gives CDR1 SGDLS, CDR2 YYNGEE. V dropped 3 bases and J dropped 1 base, with 11 bases sitting between them. The CDR3 loop is CASSATGISNQPQHF. In DNA form, the CDR3 reads TGTGCCAGCAGCGCAACAGGGATCAGCAATCAGCCCCAGCATTTT. The variable domain in full, completed from reference TRBV9 and TRBJ1-5, reads DSGVTQTPKHLITATGQRVTLRCSPRSGDLSVYWYQQSLDQGLQFLIQYYNGEERAKGNILERFSAQQFPDLHSELNLSSLELGDSALYFCASSATGISNQPQHFGDGTRLSIL.

This clonotype was counted only a few times. The V gene is TRBV20-1, the J gene TRBJ1-5, with a weak D call TRBD1 (5 bases). The CDR3 sequence is 15 residues long. Trimming cost V 3 bases and J 3 bases, with 15 bases left between them. Germline V gene sequence: CDR1 DFQATT, CDR2 SNEGSKA (reference sequence). The CDR3: CSAREGEQDNQPQHF. The CDR3, as DNA: TGCAGTGCTAGGGAAGGAGAACAGGACAATCAGCCCCAGCATTTT.

This clonotype was seen a few times. This chain uses TRBV6-5 with TRBJ2-3; 7 bases match TRBD2. J gave up 2 bases and V 5 bases, and 10 bases lay outside the gene matches. CDR1 is MNHEY and CDR2 is SVGAGI in the germline V gene. The CDR3 has 16 amino acids. In DNA, the CDR3 is TGTGCCAGCAGTAGCTTGGGGGGGGGTCCCACAGATACGCAGTATTTT. It encodes CASSSLGGGPTDTQYF.

The rearrangement links TRBV11-2 to TRBJ2-2; D gene unclear. Germline loops: CDR1 SGHAT, CDR2 FQNNGV. This CDR3 contains 14 residues. V dropped 5 bases and J dropped 3 bases, with 10 bases sitting between them. The CDR3 sequence is CASSRRSYTGELFF. The CDR3 DNA reads TGTGCCAGCAGCCGCAGATCTTACACCGGGGAGCTGTTTTTT.

This clonotype was observed a few times. Here the CDR3 DNA reads TGCGCCAGCAGCCAGGGACAGGGAGAACAGCCCCAGCATTTT. Protein product: CASSQGQGEQPQHF. The rearrangement uses TRBV4-3 and TRBJ1-5; TRBD1 agrees at 9 bases. The CDR3 has 14 amino acids. J was trimmed by 7 bases and V by 3 bases; bases with no gene match: 4. CDR1 is LGHNA and CDR2 is YSLEER in the germline V gene.

This clonotype was found a few times. This chain uses TRBV10-3 with TRBJ2-1; D remains ambiguous. The V and J ends lost 6 bases and 7 bases respectively, with 13 bases between them. Germline V gene sequence: CDR1 ENHRY, CDR2 SYGVKD. The CDR3 has 13 amino acids. Written as DNA, the CDR3 is TGTGCCATCAGCGGCTATGACCTTAATGAGCAGTTCTTC. It is translated as CAISGYDLNEQFF.

The rearrangement joins TRBV12-3 or TRBV12-4 to TRBJ2-7, with D unresolved. V was shortened by 4 bases and J by 7 bases, with 11 bases between the two germline ends. The CDR3 sequence is 12 residues long. As DNA, the CDR3 is TGTGCCAGCAGTTCCCTAGGTGGGGAGCAGTACTTC. It codes for CASSSLGGEQYF.

The gene calls are TRBV6-2 or TRBV6-3 and TRBJ2-1; TRBD2 aligns across 12 bases. The V segment lost 0 bases and the J segment 2 bases; nucleotides outside the gene matches: 11. The CDR3 runs to 20 residues. Germline values: CDR1 MNHEY, CDR2 SVGEGT. The CDR3 here is CASSYSPPSLAGGPYNEQFF. For the CDR3, the DNA is TGTGCCAGCAGTTACTCGCCGCCATCACTAGCGGGGGGCCCCTACAATGAGCAGTTCTTC.

This clonotype was seen only a few times. This chain connects TRBV12-3 or TRBV12-4 to TRBJ1-4; D possibly corresponds to TRBD1 (5 bases). The CDR3 runs to 12 residues. Trimming left V 4 bases short and J 8 bases short, with 8 bases between. CDR3 amino acids: CASSWGREKLFF. The CDR3, as DNA: TGTGCCAGCAGTTGGGGGAGGGAAAAACTGTTTTTT.

The CDR3 bases are TGCAGTGCCCTGGGACACAACACCGGGGAGCTGTTTTTT. This sequence encodes CSALGHNTGELFF. V gene TRBV20-1 combines with J gene TRBJ2-2; perhaps TRBD1 as D (6 bases). Germline CDR1 is DFQATT and CDR2 is SNEGSKA (reference sequence). The CDR3 spans 13 residues. Trimming left V 6 bases short and J 2 bases short, with 10 bases between.

There are a few counts of this clonotype. V gene TRBV21-1 combines with J gene TRBJ1-5; the D call of TRBD1 is as the table states it, not checked on the DNA. TRBV21-1 is assigned pseudogene status. The CDR3 is 13 amino acids. The CDR3 DNA reads TGTGCCGATACAGGGGGTAGCAATCAGCCCCAGCATTTT. This translates into CADTGGSNQPQHF.

This clonotype appeared many times. The V and J genes are TRBV4-1 and TRBJ1-1; D is unresolved. The CDR3 is made up of 17 amino acids. V lost 0 bases, J lost 0 bases, and 14 bases lay in between. Germline V gives CDR1 MGHRA, CDR2 YSYEKL. CDR3 in amino acids: CASSQDPNSDMNTEAFF. CDR3 DNA sequence: TGCGCCAGCAGCCAAGATCCGAACAGCGATATGAACACTGAAGCTTTCTTT.

This clonotype came up a few times. This chain joins TRBV18 and TRBJ2-5; D is unclear. Between the trimmed V and J ends, which lost 1 base and 1 base, there was a span of 10 bases. The length of the CDR3 is 15 residues. Germline V lookup: CDR1 KGHSH, CDR2 LQKENI. CDR3 coding DNA: TGTGCCAGCTCACCACTTGGCCCGCCCCAAGAGACCCAGTACTTC. Translated: CASSPLGPPQETQYF.

This clonotype was observed a handful of times. V and J are TRBV7-8 and TRBJ2-7; 9 bases are a match to TRBD2. CDR1 and CDR2 (germline): SGHVS, FQNEAQ. The CDR3 spans 17 residues. V lost 7 bases and J lost 2; bases outside the gene matches: 15. For the CDR3, the DNA is TGTGCCAGCACCCTGGGGGTAGCGGGGGAGATACCCTACGAGCAGTACGTC. Amino acids: CASTLGVAGEIPYEQYV.

This chain joins TRBV7-9 and TRBJ2-3; no reliable D call. The CDR3 runs 12 residues. The V and J ends lost 3 bases and 6 bases respectively, with 7 bases between them. The germline V gene has CDR1 SEHNR and CDR2 FQNEAQ (reference sequence). The CDR3 coding sequence is TGTGCCAGCAGCTTGCATGTCGATACGCAGTATTTT. Translation: CASSLHVDTQYF.

This rearrangement joins TRBV6-5 to TRBJ1-1; no definite D call. Germline V gives CDR1 MNHEY, CDR2 SVGAGI. The CDR3 consists of 14 residues. Trimming pared 2 bases from V and 5 bases from J, leaving 12 bases between. This CDR3 reads CASSYETVGTEAFF. DNA for the CDR3: TGTGCCAGCAGTTACGAGACGGTGGGGACTGAAGCTTTCTTT.

The rearrangement links TRBV7-2 to TRBJ2-5; D may be TRBD2 (7 bases). CDR3 length: 15 amino acids. The germline V gene encodes CDR1 SGHTA and CDR2 FQGNSA. V lost 8 bases and J 4 bases, leaving 20 bases between the germline ends. Here the CDR3 reads CASRRGLGGGETQYF. The CDR3 DNA is TGTGCCAGCCGACGCGGGCTAGGGGGGGGAGAGACCCAGTACTTC.

The V call is TRBV29-1, the J call TRBJ1-1; D not resolved. Germline V gives CDR1 SQVTM, CDR2 ANQGSEA. V lost 4 bases to trimming and J lost 4 bases, with 13 bases between them. CDR3 length: 13 residues. The CDR3 nucleotides are TGCAGCGTTGGTCATCCTTCTTTCACTGAAGCTTTCTTT. It encodes CSVGHPSFTEAFF.

This clonotype was observed many times. The V and J genes are TRBV4-1 and TRBJ2-5; D remains ambiguous. The CDR3 sequence is 14 residues long. V lost 1 base and J lost 7, with 13 bases in between. Germline loops: CDR1 MGHRA, CDR2 YSYEKL. CDR3 region: CASSQGTSVGTQYF. The CDR3, as DNA: TGCGCCAGCAGCCAAGGCACATCCGTTGGGACCCAGTACTTC.

This clonotype showed up just a few times. The V call is TRBV12-3 or TRBV12-4, the J call TRBJ1-6; no definite D call. This CDR3 has 14 amino acids. V was pared by 2 bases and J by 4 bases, with 6 bases between. CDR3 DNA: TGTGCCAGCAGTTTACGGCAGTATAATTCACCCCTCCACTTT. Its protein is CASSLRQYNSPLHF.

In its sample, this clonotype was seen a few times. The chain has TRBV27 and TRBJ1-2; no reliable D call. This CDR3 is built from 19 residues. The V end lost 5 bases, the J end lost 0 bases, and 25 bases lay between the germline ends. Germline CDR1 is MNHEY and CDR2 is SMNVEV (reference sequence). The DNA for the CDR3 is TGTGCCAGCAGTCCGACCCTCCGACACCTAACCCGAGCTAACTATGGCTACACCTTC. Protein product: CASSPTLRHLTRANYGYTF.